The T cell receptor (beta chain) under discussion was sequenced for a study of CD8+ T cells in alopecia areata. General observations from the study: During tofacitinib treatment, many expanded lesional clones remained in scalp and blood. Treatment with tofacitinib significantly lowered scalp clonality and reduced expanded CD8+ clones among the top 100.

Treatment defined: oral pan-JAK inhibitor, 5-10 mg twice daily. Investigators sorted PBMCs to obtain both CD4+ and CD8+ T cells. Worth noting for this clone: The antigen is unknown.

Once RNA had been extracted, it was reverse transcribed into cDNA to act as the sequencing template. TCRdb's copy holds only in-frame clones and misses some; the assay was immunoSEQ multiplex PCR. The repertoire has fewer than 250,000 clones, 60% of them found once; the top ten carry approximately 0.93%. The germline V and J ends were trimmed by 5 bases and 3 bases, with 8 bases remaining between them. Germline V gives CDR1 SNHLY, CDR2 FYNNEI. CDR3 length equals 13 residues. This TCR derives from a human donor with alopecia areata. This sample comprised CD4+ T cells sorted from blood, obtained at week 24, from a patient treated with tofacitinib. This chain uses TRBV2 with TRBJ2-1, with D unclear. The DNA of the CDR3 is TGTGCCAGCAGTTCGAACCGCTACAATGAGCAGTTCTTC. Translating gives CASSSNRYNEQFF.